This TCR beta chain was observed in a study of blood T cell repertoires in COVID-19 (dated by TCRdb to the early 2020s). The study in broad terms: Samples covering the acute and convalescent phases of COVID-19 were provided by collaborators in the United States, Italy and Spain. Samples were obtained from the ongoing ImmuneRACE study (first 160 participants) and from over 1,000 subjects provided by 6 global collaborators. The prospective study material was composed of cDNA or gDNA derived from T cells, B-cell-depleted T cells, or PBMCs. The sample metadata nearly always contained a de-identified subject ID, COVID-19 status, age in years and sex. HLA class I and class II types, where available, came from metadata supplied by the sample provider rather than from assay-based typing. The repertoires were released in a freely available public database intended as a resource for research on the immune response to SARS-CoV-2. The dataset comprised deeply sampled blood TCRbeta repertoires from subjects exposed to, actively infected with, or recovered from COVID-19.

TCRbeta CDR3 regions were amplified from genomic DNA by means of the immunoSEQ Assay, a bias-controlled multiplex PCR. The paper's data handling went like this. Within the assay, amplification of reference gene primers was used to estimate how many nucleated cells each sample contained. To quantify the absolute abundance of each unique TCRbeta CDR3 rearrangement, sequence reads were collapsed and filtered. For each sample, productive Simpson clonality was calculated as the square root of Simpson's diversity index over productive rearrangements. The source is immuneACCESS, and TCRdb retained only in-frame sequences with V and J called. Part of the clones is not carried over; for the studies checked, unresolved V genes explain less than half of this, and the remainder is unexplained. The V and J calls and clone size were taken over from that table, and D and trimming were inferred from the DNA. Here the sample has 100,000 to 120,000 clones; around 84% occur a single time. The ten largest account for around 3.3% of the sample.

The CDR3 measures 15 amino acids from cysteine to phenylalanine. Only CDR3 DNA remains: 45 bases, in frame from the first base. CDR1 and CDR2 are drawn from the germline V gene: SGHAT, FQNNGV. Trimming at the junction amounts to 3 bases on V and 7 bases on J, and the germline ends lie 15 bases apart. The collaborating institutions used their own protocols to collect whole blood in K2EDTA tubes. For TCRbeta analysis, collaborators shipped samples as frozen whole blood, isolated PBMCs, or DNA extracted from either of those sample types. Note on this clone: There is no known antigen for this receptor. No quality values exist for individual bases; no much larger clone is one base distant.

On the study overall, not on this receptor specifically: How much clinical and demographic metadata was included differed by source and by participant, and the metadata was provided uncurated.

This chain is built from TRBV11-2 and TRBJ2-2; a tentative D match to TRBD1 spans 5 bases. The sequence derives from a man aged 35-49 years with acute or convalescent COVID-19. Sequencing was carried out using peripheral blood. The DNA is TGTGCCAGCAGCTTCGCAGGGTTCCGAGGCGGGGAGCTGTTTTTT. This is translated as CASSFAGFRGGELFF.